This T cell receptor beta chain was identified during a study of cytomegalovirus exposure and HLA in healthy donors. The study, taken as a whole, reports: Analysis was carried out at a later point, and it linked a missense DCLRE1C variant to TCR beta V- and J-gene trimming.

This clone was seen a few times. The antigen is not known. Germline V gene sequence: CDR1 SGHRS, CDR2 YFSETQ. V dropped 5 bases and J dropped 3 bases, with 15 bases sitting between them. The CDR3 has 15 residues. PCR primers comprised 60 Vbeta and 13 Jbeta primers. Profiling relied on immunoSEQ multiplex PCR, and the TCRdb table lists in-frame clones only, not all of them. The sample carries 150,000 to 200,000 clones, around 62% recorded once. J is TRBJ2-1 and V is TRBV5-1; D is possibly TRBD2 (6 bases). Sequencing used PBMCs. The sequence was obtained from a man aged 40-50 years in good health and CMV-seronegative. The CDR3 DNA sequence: TGCGCCAGCAGTCCGCAGGAGGGCCTCTACAATGAGCAGTTCTTC. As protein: CASSPQEGLYNEQFF.